This T cell receptor (beta chain) stems from a study of read filtering for tumor transcriptome and immune sequencing. On the study more broadly: Patients were about 18 male and some 13 female, mean age 65.9 years, range about 45 to 85. RNA-seq yielded only about 75 to 1,300 TCR reads, IR-seq about 4 to 10.27 million. After DNase treatment, RNA was made into whole-transcriptome libraries. Study-level findings and limits: RNA-seq captured clonotypes less deeply and reliably than IR-seq.

The CDR3 has 15 amino acids. The V gene's germline CDR1 is SEHNR and CDR2 FQNEAQ (reference sequence). Comment on this clonotype: Its antigen is not identified. A read error may be the cause here, since a much bigger clone is one base away.

From roughly 400 ng of RNA, a library with molecular barcoded alpha/delta and beta/gamma adaptors was made. TCRdb re-called the reads with MiXCR, one entry per CDR3 protein. In the table there are around 130,000 distinct CDR3 sequences, approximately 13% of which are singletons. This chain joins TRBV7-9 and TRBJ2-3; TRBD1 is a possible D gene (6 bases). This TCR was recovered from a donor over 35 with multiple myeloma. Specimen: a population of CD138-negative cells sorted from bone marrow. The CDR3 bases are TGTGCCAGCAGCTCCCTAGTTTGGCGGACAGATACGCCGTATTTT. Its translation: CASSSLVWRTDTPYF.